Each of the 10 T cell receptor beta chains below was sequenced from the same sample in a study of T-cell reconstitution after alpha-beta-depleted transplantation in children. Unique molecular identifiers were incorporated when the TCRbeta library was constructed. TCRdb analysed the PCR reads with MiXCR anew, one entry per CDR3 protein. The sample records just under 550,000 distinct CDR3 sequences, about 17% being singletons. The source was PBMCs from the stem cell graft donor, collected from the stem cell graft. The receptors were gathered from a human donor who donated a stem cell graft to a child with acute lymphoblastic leukemia.

The J gene is TRBJ2-5, the V gene TRBV28; TRBD2 matches at 7 bases. J lost 4 bases, V lost 5 bases, and 13 bases had no gene match. The CDR3 is made up of 16 amino acids. The germline V gene encodes CDR1 MDHEN and CDR2 SYDVKM. For the CDR3, the DNA is TGTGCCAGCAGTCCACGGCCACTCAGCGGGGCAGAGACCCAGTACTTC. This gives the protein CASSPRPLSGAETQYF. The full variable domain, rest sourced from reference TRBV28 and TRBJ2-5, is DVKVTQSSRYLVKRTGEKVFLECVQDMDHENMFWYRQDPGLGLRLIYFSYDVKMKEKGDIPEGYSVSREKKERFSLILESASTNQTSMYLCASSPRPLSGAETQYFGPGTRLLVL.

The CDR3 region has the DNA TGCAGTGCTACCCGACAGAACTCCTACGAGCAGTACTTC. Amino acids: CSATRQNSYEQYF. The V gene is TRBV20-1, the J gene TRBJ2-7; possible D gene TRBD1, 5 bases. Trimming removed 4 bases at V and 0 bases at J, with 10 bases between. The CDR3 is made up of 13 amino acids. Germline-derived CDR1 and CDR2 are DFQATT and SNEGSKA (reference sequence).

This chain connects TRBV29-1 to TRBJ1-2; a weak D match, TRBD1 (5 bases). Germline CDR1 reads SQVTM; CDR2 reads ANQGSEA. The CDR3 runs 13 residues. The V and J ends lost 4 bases and 8 bases respectively, with 17 bases between them. CDR3 DNA sequence: TGCAGCGTTGTTTCCCGGGACTTAGGAGGCTACACCTTC. It specifies CSVVSRDLGGYTF.

This chain uses TRBV25-1 with TRBJ2-4; 7 bases line up with TRBD2. V was pared by 6 bases and J by 0 bases, with 11 bases of the junction left unmatched. CDR1 is MGHDK and CDR2 is SYGVNS in the germline V gene. The CDR3 is 17 residues long. The CDR3 spells CASSVGPGGQAKNIQYF. DNA of the CDR3: TGTGCCAGCAGCGTAGGCCCGGGGGGTCAAGCCAAAAACATTCAGTACTTC.

The chain joins TRBV7-9 to TRBJ2-1; D ambiguous. Germline V lookup: CDR1 SEHNR, CDR2 FQNEAQ (reference sequence). This CDR3 has 16 amino acids. The V end was cut by 4 bases, the J end by 2 bases, with 15 bases between. The CDR3 region is CASSSATAKTYNEQFF. As DNA, the CDR3 is TGTGCCAGCAGCTCCGCCACAGCTAAGACCTACAATGAGCAGTTCTTC.

The V gene is TRBV12-3 or TRBV12-4, the J gene TRBJ2-1; TRBD1 might be the D (6 bases). The ends were cut back, 3 bases at V and 10 bases at J, with 28 bases in the middle. CDR3 length: 18 amino acids. The chain's CDR3 is CASSFAPRPRDTGAEQFF. In DNA, the CDR3 is TGTGCCAGCAGTTTCGCCCCCCGGCCCCGGGACACCGGCGCGGAGCAGTTCTTC.

This chain joins TRBV12-3 or TRBV12-4 and TRBJ1-2; 11 bases line up with TRBD1. With V trimmed by 5 bases and J by 5 bases, 7 bases remained unmatched. The CDR3 is 15 amino acids. The DNA of the CDR3 is TGTGCCAGCAGTCGTAACGGACAGGGGGCATATGGCTACACCTTC. This codes for CASSRNGQGAYGYTF.

The rearrangement uses TRBV7-3 and TRBJ2-5; TRBD2 might be the D (5 bases). Germline V CDR1 and CDR2: SGHTA, FQGTGA. Trimming stripped 6 bases from V and 1 base from J, with 18 bases between. This CDR3 spans 16 amino acids. The CDR3 reads CASSFFGSGVQETQYF. Written as DNA, the CDR3 is TGTGCCAGCAGTTTTTTTGGGTCCGGGGTCCAAGAGACCCAGTACTTC.

This chain connects TRBV6-5 to TRBJ2-7; D call uncertain. Per the germline V gene, CDR1 is MNHEY and CDR2 is SVGAGI. The CDR3 loop spans 15 amino acids. With 8 bases removed from V and 2 bases from J, the gap between germline ends came to 19 bases. The CDR3 here is CASLLYRTVTYEQYF. CDR3 coding DNA: TGTGCCAGCCTTTTATATCGGACGGTCACCTACGAGCAGTACTTC.

This chain joins TRBV12-3 or TRBV12-4 and TRBJ1-6, with D maybe TRBD1 (5 bases). Trimming stripped 1 base from V and 9 bases from J, with 13 bases between. The CDR3 totals 15 residues. The CDR3 sequence is CASSLGGDVGSPLHF. The CDR3 region has the DNA TGTGCCAGCAGTTTAGGGGGGGACGTAGGTTCACCCCTCCACTTT.